The 30 T cell receptor beta chains below all came from one sample that was sequenced in a study of shared clonotypes between healthy human individuals. The protocol was immunoSEQ multiplex PCR, while the TCRdb copy is restricted to in-frame clones and leaves out a portion. The sample records over a million clones, about four fifths being singletons. The sample taken for sequencing was memory CD4+ T cells from PBMCs. The subset: CD45RA-negative fraction. These receptors all come from a man between 18 and 35 years old in good health. Some clones in this sample may be carry-over from other donors' samples.

The rearrangement links TRBV5-4 to TRBJ1-3, with D hard to call. CDR1 and CDR2 from the germline V gene are SGHNT and YYREEE (reference sequence). V was clipped by 2 bases and J by 4 bases, with 4 bases between them. CDR3 length equals 12 residues. The chain's CDR3 is CASSFQGNTIYF. CDR3 nucleotides: TGTGCCAGCAGCTTTCAGGGAAACACCATATATTTT.

The chain links TRBV5-1 to TRBJ1-5, with D unclear. CDR1 and CDR2 (germline): SGHRS, YFSETQ. Trimming cost V 2 bases and J 4 bases, with 13 bases left between them. This CDR3 is 15 amino acids long. Here the CDR3 DNA reads TGCGCCAGCAGCTTATCGTTGGCAGAAAATCAGCCCCAGCATTTT. Protein: CASSLSLAENQPQHF.

In its sample, this clone was seen a few times. This chain joins TRBV27 and TRBJ1-2; no clear D gene. Trimming left V 6 bases short and J 3 bases short, with 11 bases between. From germline, CDR1 is MNHEY and CDR2 SMNVEV (reference sequence). The CDR3 is 13 amino acids. The CDR3 loop is CASSPDAYYGYTF. In nucleotides, the CDR3 is TGTGCCAGCAGCCCTGACGCCTACTATGGCTACACCTTC.

The chain uses TRBV6-1 and TRBJ2-7, with TRBD1 matching 9 bases. This CDR3 region has 16 residues. CDR1 is MNHNS, CDR2 SASEGT, per germline. V lost 2 bases, J lost 4 bases, and 9 bases stayed unmatched. CDR3 bases: TGTGCCAGCAGTGAACCAGGACAGGGGAGATCGTACGAGCAGTACTTC. Encoded protein: CASSEPGQGRSYEQYF.

The chain is built from TRBV4-2 and TRBJ2-1; 9 bases agree with TRBD2. The germline CDR1 and CDR2 sequences are LGHNA and YNFKEQ. The V gene end was trimmed by 2 bases and the J gene end by 3 bases; junction bases not matched to a gene: 5. The CDR3 length is 16 residues. CDR3 sequence: CASSQSTSGFYNEQFF. The CDR3 coding sequence is TGTGCCAGCAGCCAATCGACTAGCGGATTCTACAATGAGCAGTTCTTC.

V and J are TRBV29-1 and TRBJ1-4, with D tentatively TRBD1 (6 bases). Trimming left V 5 bases short and J 5 bases short, with 15 bases between. Germline lookup yields CDR1 SQVTM and CDR2 ANQGSEA. This CDR3 is built from 14 residues. CDR3 nucleotides: TGCAGCGTTTGCAGAGGGGGGGACAATGAAAAACTGTTTTTT. Encoded protein: CSVCRGGDNEKLFF.

The rearrangement joins TRBV25-1 to TRBJ2-3, with TRBD1 identical over 9 bases. The V gene end was trimmed by 2 bases and the J gene end by 8 bases; junction bases not matched to a gene: 5. CDR1 and CDR2 (germline): MGHDK, SYGVNS. This CDR3 contains 14 residues. CDR3: CASSETGGAGTQYF. In DNA, the CDR3 is TGTGCCAGCAGTGAAACAGGGGGCGCGGGTACGCAGTATTTT.

In regard to this clone: The junction departs from germline at one end; a sequencing error may be responsible. The sample carries other DNA sequences with the same CDR3. The gene calls are TRBV15 and TRBJ2-7, with D unresolved. There are 12 residues in the CDR3. Germline CDR1 is LNHNV and CDR2 is YYDKDF (reference sequence). This chain's CDR3 is CATSRDSSEQYF. CDR3 in DNA: TGTGCCACCAGCAGAGATTCCTCCGAGCAGTACTTC.

This chain links TRBV5-1 with TRBJ1-1; 9 nucleotides line up with TRBD1. J gave up 5 bases and V 0 bases, and 14 bases lay outside the gene matches. The V gene's germline CDR1 is SGHRS and CDR2 YFSETQ. The CDR3 has 18 residues. The CDR3 DNA reads as TGCGCCAGCAGCTTGGGATTCCAACAGGGGGCGCGGCAAACTGAAGCTTTCTTT. It encodes CASSLGFQQGARQTEAFF.

The V call is TRBV9, the J call TRBJ2-5; D is unclear. V lost 0 bases and J lost 4, with 13 bases in between. The CDR3 contains 15 residues. Germline V gene sequence: CDR1 SGDLS, CDR2 YYNGEE. The CDR3 here is CASSVAITRRETQYF. The DNA for the CDR3 is TGTGCCAGCAGCGTAGCAATAACCCGACGAGAGACCCAGTACTTC.

On this clone: The same CDR3 arises from other DNA sequences in this sample as well. The chain carries TRBV5-1 and TRBJ2-5; D remains ambiguous. Germline V gives CDR1 SGHRS, CDR2 YFSETQ. Deletions cut 1 base from V and 2 bases from J, with 3 bases between. CDR3 length: 12 residues. The CDR3 DNA follows: TGCGCCAGCAGCTTGCTGCAAGAGACCCAGTACTTC. Translating gives CASSLLQETQYF.

Worth noting for this clone: This CDR3 is also generated by other DNA sequences in the sample. This sequence joins TRBV7-8 and TRBJ1-1; D call uncertain. There are 16 residues in the CDR3. Germline-derived CDR1 and CDR2 are SGHVS and FQNEAQ. V gave up 1 base and J gave up 4 bases, with 16 bases separating them. The CDR3 bases are TGTGCCAGCAGCTTAGAGGGTCTCGTAATGAGCACTGAAGCTTTCTTT. Its translation: CASSLEGLVMSTEAFF.

The chain combines TRBV28 with TRBJ2-7; TRBD1 agrees at 7 bases. The CDR3 has 12 residues. CDR1 and CDR2 from the germline V gene are MDHEN and SYDVKM. J gave up 3 bases and V 11 bases, and 7 bases lay outside the gene matches. The CDR3 here is CAAETGDYEQYF. The CDR3, as DNA: TGTGCCGCGGAAACAGGGGACTACGAGCAGTACTTC.

The sample holds one count of this clone. V usage is TRBV4-1 and J usage is TRBJ1-5; D is ambiguous. The CDR3 consists of 18 residues. V gave up 0 bases and J gave up 0 bases, with 15 bases separating them. CDR1 is MGHRA, CDR2 YSYEKL, per germline. Here the CDR3 DNA reads TGCGCCAGCAGCCAAGATCCATCCGCGGGGTCTAGCAATCAGCCCCAGCATTTT. This encodes CASSQDPSAGSSNQPQHF.

The CDR3 nucleotides are TGTGCCAGCGCGGGGGCGAATGAGCAGTTCTTC. Translation gives CASAGANEQFF. The chain uses TRBV6-5 and TRBJ2-1; maybe TRBD2 (7 bases). The CDR3 runs 11 residues. The V gene lost 8 bases and the J gene lost 7 bases, with 9 bases spanning the gap. The germline gives CDR1 MNHEY, CDR2 SVGAGI.

With respect to this clone: This sample also contains other DNA sequences that code for the same CDR3. J is TRBJ1-1 and V is TRBV5-4; no clear D gene. Trimming stripped 0 bases from V and 2 bases from J, with 8 bases between. The CDR3 sequence is 14 residues long. CDR1 is SGHNT, CDR2 YYREEE, per germline (reference sequence). The CDR3 DNA reads TGTGCCAGCAGCTTGGGCCGCGTTAACACTGAAGCTTTCTTT. Translating it yields CASSLGRVNTEAFF.

The chain uses TRBV7-2 and TRBJ1-3; D is ambiguous. V lost 4 bases and J lost 0, with 7 bases in between. This CDR3 spans 14 amino acids. CDR1 is SGHTA, CDR2 FQGNSA, per germline. The CDR3 nucleotides read TGTGCCAGCAGCTCCGGCGTCTCTGGAAACACCATATATTTT. Translating gives CASSSGVSGNTIYF.

The chain is built from TRBV6-1 and TRBJ2-1; 8 bases map to TRBD2. The CDR3 totals 16 residues. The germline CDR1 and CDR2 sequences are MNHNS and SASEGT. V lost 1 base to trimming and J lost 6 bases; unmatched junction nucleotides: 8. The CDR3 sequence is CASSEGTSIVANEQFF. The CDR3 coding sequence is TGTGCCAGCAGTGAAGGGACTAGCATCGTGGCCAATGAGCAGTTCTTC.

The chain links TRBV29-1 to TRBJ2-3; 10 bases line up with TRBD1. The CDR3 has 13 residues. V shed 7 bases, J shed 1 base, and the junction held 2 bases outside the gene matches. Germline-derived CDR1 and CDR2 are SQVTM and ANQGSEA. The CDR3 DNA follows: TGCAGCGCCGGGACAGGGGGCACAGATACGCAGTATTTT. Residues: CSAGTGGTDTQYF.

The V call is TRBV7-2, the J call TRBJ1-1; TRBD1 agrees at 8 bases. CDR3 length: 15 amino acids. With 2 bases clipped from V and 3 bases from J, the junction kept 5 bases outside the gene matches. Germline V gene data show CDR1 as SGHTA and CDR2 as FQGNSA. CDR3 DNA sequence: TGTGCCAGCAGCTTATCAGGGGGCGCGTACACTGAAGCTTTCTTT. Protein sequence: CASSLSGGAYTEAFF.

The rearrangement uses TRBV7-9 and TRBJ2-5, with a weak D call TRBD1 (6 bases). The J call may be wrong; the DNA end is better matched by TRBJ2-7. CDR3 length: 18 amino acids. The germline CDR1 and CDR2 sequences are SEHNR and FQNEAQ (reference sequence). CDR3 protein: CASSLVMARAGDSYEQYF. The CDR3 bases are TGTGCCAGCAGCTTAGTTATGGCGAGGGCAGGGGACTCCTACGAGCAGTACTTC.

CDR3 nucleotides: TGCGCCAGCCCATGGGGACTAGCGGGAGGCAACCCCAGAGGGACCGGGGAGCTGTTTTTT. Its translation is CASPWGLAGGNPRGTGELFF. The chain has TRBV4-3 and TRBJ2-2; the match to TRBD2 covers 15 bases. Germline V gene lookup returns CDR1 LGHNA and CDR2 YSLEER. After removal of 8 bases from V and 5 bases from J, the junction contained 18 bases not matched to a gene. The CDR3 sequence is 20 residues long.

This clone was seen only a few times. The chain uses TRBV28 and TRBJ2-1, with TRBD2 matching 7 bases. The germline V gene encodes CDR1 MDHEN and CDR2 SYDVKM. The CDR3 has 14 residues. The V gene end was trimmed by 11 bases and the J gene end by 5 bases; junction bases not matched to a gene: 12. CDR3 bases: TGTGCCTCGACCGGGTCGGGGGGACACAATGAGCAGTTCTTC. Protein product: CASTGSGGHNEQFF.

The CDR3 sequence: CATERRYEQYF. The CDR3, as DNA: TGTGCCACGGAGAGGAGATACGAGCAGTACTTC. This rearrangement joins TRBV28 to TRBJ2-7; D remains ambiguous. V lost 10 bases to trimming and J lost 4 bases, with 11 bases between them. This CDR3 is 11 amino acids long. CDR1 and CDR2 from the germline V gene are MDHEN and SYDVKM. The full variable domain, with the rest looked up from reference TRBV28 and TRBJ2-7, is DVKVTQSSRYLVKRTGEKVFLECVQDMDHENMFWYRQDPGLGLRLIYFSYDVKMKEKGDIPEGYSVSREKKERFSLILESASTNQTSMYLCATERRYEQYFGPGTRLTVT.

This clone occurred a few times. The chain uses TRBV7-3 and TRBJ1-1; D ambiguous. Deletions cut 0 bases from V and 0 bases from J, with 8 bases between. Germline V lookup: CDR1 SGHTA, CDR2 FQGTGA. This CDR3 is built from 15 residues. In DNA form, the CDR3 reads TGTGCCAGCAGCTTAACCTCGGGGTTGAACACTGAAGCTTTCTTT. This encodes CASSLTSGLNTEAFF.

This rearrangement joins TRBV10-3 to TRBJ1-2, with D perhaps TRBD1 (5 bases). The germline V and J ends were trimmed by 6 bases and 2 bases, with 19 bases remaining between them. The CDR3 consists of 16 residues. Germline V gives CDR1 ENHRY, CDR2 SYGVKD. The CDR3 DNA sequence: TGTGCCATCAGCGACCCCTTCCGGGGGAAAAACTATGGCTACACCTTC. It specifies CAISDPFRGKNYGYTF.

The rearrangement links TRBV21-1 to TRBJ1-5. TRBV21-1 is annotated as a pseudogene. The CDR3 sequence is 17 residues long. The CDR3 DNA is TGTGCCAGCAGCAAAAAGCGGGGAGCGGGGAGCAATCAGCCCCAGCATTTT. Translated: CASSKKRGAGSNQPQHF.

V gene TRBV6-1 combines with J gene TRBJ2-2; weak D call: TRBD1 (6 bases). V dropped 1 base and J dropped 5 bases, with 14 bases sitting between them. The CDR3 has 16 residues. Germline-derived CDR1 and CDR2 are MNHNS and SASEGT. The CDR3 reads CASSEVKGVGTGELFF. In DNA form, the CDR3 reads TGTGCCAGCAGTGAAGTCAAGGGGGTAGGAACCGGGGAGCTGTTTTTT.

Notes on this clone: A read error may explain this, as a much larger clone is one base away. This specimen includes other DNA sequences encoding the same CDR3. V usage is TRBV5-1 and J usage is TRBJ2-6; unclear D gene. Trimming removed 0 bases at V and 1 base at J, with 2 bases between. Germline loops: CDR1 SGHRS, CDR2 YFSETQ. The length of the CDR3 is 14 residues. The CDR3 sequence is CASSLASGANVLTF. CDR3 nucleotides: TGCGCCAGCAGCTTGGCGTCTGGGGCCAACGTCCTGACTTTC.

The chain carries TRBV28 and TRBJ1-4; D may be TRBD1 (5 bases). This CDR3 contains 16 residues. The V and J ends lost 8 bases and 7 bases respectively, with 23 bases between them. Germline-derived CDR1 and CDR2 are MDHEN and SYDVKM. The CDR3 protein is CASRSWEGRVREKLFF. The CDR3 nucleotides are TGTGCCAGCCGATCGTGGGAGGGGAGGGTCCGTGAAAAACTGTTTTTT.